The 23 T cell receptor beta chains given below trace back to one sample, sequenced in a study of CD8 T cells in Susac syndrome. It was with random hexamers that about 0.45 to 1 ug RNA was reverse transcribed. TCRdb reprocessed the immunoSEQ multiplex PCR reads via MiXCR and lists one record per CDR3 protein. This table has approximately 200,000 distinct CDR3 sequences, 92% appearing once. The sequenced sample was CD8+ T cells from PBMCs. These receptors were taken from a human donor with multiple sclerosis.

A single count supports this clonotype. The V call is TRBV10-3, the J call TRBJ2-7, with TRBD2 identical over 9 bases. The CDR3 has 17 amino acids. Per the germline V gene, CDR1 is ENHRY and CDR2 is SYGVKD. V was clipped by 5 bases and J by 4 bases; unmatched bases: 15. CDR3 in DNA: TGTGCCATCAGTTCCGGTCTTACCGCTAGCGGGACGTACGAGCAGTACTTC. The encoded protein is CAISSGLTASGTYEQYF.

The gene calls are TRBV6-6 and TRBJ2-2; 8 positions agree with TRBD2. V gave up 5 bases and J gave up 6 bases; unmatched junction bases: 2. Per germline, CDR1 MNHNY and CDR2 SVGAGI (reference sequence). The CDR3 consists of 13 residues. CDR3 nucleotides: TGTGCCAGCAGTCCCGGGGGGGCCGGGGAGCTGTTTTTT. Its protein product is CASSPGGAGELFF.

In its sample, this clonotype was seen once. This sequence joins TRBV7-9 and TRBJ1-2; unclear D gene. The V end was cut by 5 bases, the J end by 5 bases, with 15 bases between. There are 14 residues in the CDR3. Germline V CDR1 and CDR2: SEHNR, FQNEAQ (reference sequence). CDR3 protein: CASSHYETAYGYTF. The CDR3 DNA follows: TGTGCCAGCAGCCATTATGAAACTGCTTATGGCTACACCTTC. Filled out from reference TRBV7-9 and TRBJ1-2, the complete variable domain reads DTGVSQNPRHKITKRGQNVTFRCDPISEHNRLYWYRQTLGQGPEFLTYFQNEAQLEKSRLLSDRFSAERPKGSFSTLEIQRTEQGDSAMYLCASSHYETAYGYTFGSGTRLTVV.

The V gene is TRBV7-9, the J gene TRBJ1-4; D not resolved. Germline CDR1 and CDR2: SEHNR and FQNEAQ (reference sequence). Trimming stripped 5 bases from V and 8 bases from J, with 18 bases between. This CDR3 comprises 15 residues. The CDR3 sequence is CASSPPAPVEEKLFF. DNA of the CDR3: TGTGCCAGCAGCCCCCCTGCGCCTGTCGAGGAAAAACTGTTTTTT.

The CDR3 sequence: CAYSGGYNEQFF. CDR3 bases: TGTGCCTATAGCGGGGGATACAATGAGCAGTTCTTC. The V call is TRBV30, the J call TRBJ2-1, with TRBD2 identical over 9 bases. CDR3 size: 12 residues. Germline CDR1 and CDR2: GTSNPN and SVGIG (reference sequence). V shed 7 bases, J shed 4 bases, and the junction held 2 bases outside the gene matches.

The chain couples TRBV5-4 to TRBJ2-2; D uncertain. V shed 2 bases and J shed 2 bases, with 4 bases lying between them. The CDR3 sequence is 13 residues long. The germline CDR1 and CDR2 sequences are SGHNT and YYREEE (reference sequence). The CDR3 here is CASSLDNTGELFF. CDR3 DNA sequence: TGTGCCAGCAGCTTAGACAACACCGGGGAGCTGTTTTTT.

The gene calls are TRBV12-3 or TRBV12-4 and TRBJ2-2; maybe TRBD2 (5 bases). This CDR3 contains 14 residues. V dropped 2 bases and J dropped 7 bases, with 11 bases sitting between them. The CDR3 sequence: CASSLMRAGGELFF. The CDR3 DNA reads as TGTGCCAGCAGTTTAATGAGGGCCGGCGGGGAGCTGTTTTTT.

V usage is TRBV19 and J usage is TRBJ1-1; 7 bases agree with TRBD1. CDR3 length: 14 residues. Germline V CDR1 and CDR2: LNHDA, SQIVND (reference sequence). The trim removed 5 bases at V and 5 bases at J, leaving 8 bases unmatched. CDR3 sequence: CASSLGQSRTEAFF. CDR3 in DNA: TGTGCCAGTAGTCTGGGACAGTCGCGTACTGAAGCTTTCTTT.

V usage is TRBV19 and J usage is TRBJ2-5; TRBD1 matches at 7 bases. J was trimmed by 1 base and V by 6 bases; bases with no gene match: 2. CDR3 size: 13 residues. CDR1 is LNHDA, CDR2 SQIVND, per germline (reference sequence). The DNA for the CDR3 is TGTGCCAGTAGAGGGACAGCCCAAGAGACCCAGTACTTC. This codes for CASRGTAQETQYF. Variable domain in full (rest from reference TRBV19 and TRBJ2-5): DGGITQSPKYLFRKEGQNVTLSCEQNLNHDAMYWYRQDPGQGLRLIYYSQIVNDFQKGDIAEGYSVSREKKESFPLTVTSAQKNPTAFYLCASRGTAQETQYFGPGTRLLVL.

This chain connects TRBV6-1 to TRBJ2-1; 8 bases are shared with TRBD2. Germline V gives CDR1 MNHNS, CDR2 SASEGT. CDR3 length equals 16 residues. The V and J ends lost 7 bases and 2 bases, in that order; junction bases with no gene match: 10. The DNA of the CDR3 is TGTGCCAGCAACTCTGGTGGCGGGGGGCCCTACAATGAGCAGTTCTTC. This encodes CASNSGGGGPYNEQFF.

The chain combines TRBV6-2 or TRBV6-3 with TRBJ2-2; D unclear. Germline V gene lookup returns CDR1 MNHEY and CDR2 SVGEGT. There are 17 residues in the CDR3. V lost 9 bases, J lost 0 bases, and 20 bases lay in between. CDR3 region: CASSGVMDPTNTGELFF. In DNA, the CDR3 is TGTGCCAGTAGTGGGGTCATGGACCCCACGAACACCGGGGAGCTGTTTTTT.

This chain links TRBV7-9 with TRBJ2-7; D not resolved. The germline V gene has CDR1 SEHNR and CDR2 FQNEAQ (reference sequence). This CDR3 contains 14 residues. Trimming stripped 4 bases from V and 5 bases from J, with 15 bases between. The chain's CDR3 is CASSSSSRNHEQYF. The DNA of the CDR3 is TGTGCCAGCAGCTCCTCCTCCAGAAACCACGAGCAGTACTTC.

V and J are TRBV25-1 and TRBJ1-2; TRBD1 matches at 7 bases. Per the germline V gene, CDR1 is MGHDK and CDR2 is SYGVNS. V gave up 2 bases and J gave up 3 bases; unmatched junction bases: 3. The CDR3 spans 14 residues. The CDR3 DNA is TGTGCCAGCAGTGAAGTAGGGGGCGACTATGGCTACACCTTC. Translated: CASSEVGGDYGYTF.

The V call is TRBV23-1, the J call TRBJ2-5, with D uncertain. TRBV23-1 qualifies as an ORF whose function is uncertain. Trimming cost V 4 bases and J 4 bases, with 16 bases left between them. The CDR3 loop spans 15 amino acids. This CDR3 reads CASSLTNPQRETQYF. The CDR3 DNA sequence: TGCGCCAGCAGTCTGACAAACCCCCAACGAGAGACCCAGTACTTC.

This clonotype was found once. This chain connects TRBV7-9 to TRBJ1-5; 8 bases map to TRBD1. There are 16 residues in the CDR3. After removal of 1 base from V and 3 bases from J, the junction contained 5 bases not matched to a gene. The germline CDR1 and CDR2 sequences are SEHNR and FQNEAQ (reference sequence). The chain's CDR3 is CASSLDRGDPNQPQHF. CDR3 nucleotides: TGTGCCAGCAGCTTAGACAGGGGGGATCCCAATCAGCCCCAGCATTTT. Combining the CDR3 with reference TRBV7-9 and TRBJ1-5 gives the whole variable domain DTGVSQNPRHKITKRGQNVTFRCDPISEHNRLYWYRQTLGQGPEFLTYFQNEAQLEKSRLLSDRFSAERPKGSFSTLEIQRTEQGDSAMYLCASSLDRGDPNQPQHFGDGTRLSIL.

The V gene is TRBV6-5, the J gene TRBJ2-5, with D possibly matching TRBD2 (6 bases). The germline gives CDR1 MNHEY, CDR2 SVGAGI. The CDR3 length is 14 residues. Trimming took off 0 bases at V and 3 bases at J, with 8 bases between the two ends. The CDR3 protein is CASSYSTSEETQYF. CDR3 DNA sequence: TGTGCCAGCAGTTACTCGACTAGTGAAGAGACCCAGTACTTC.

This clonotype was seen only a few times. This chain links TRBV30 with TRBJ2-1; D unresolved. The CDR3 totals 15 residues. CDR1 and CDR2 (germline): GTSNPN, SVGIG (reference sequence). V was trimmed by 3 bases and J by 0 bases, leaving 12 bases between them. CDR3 amino acids: CAWRDGPSSYNEQFF. Here the CDR3 DNA reads TGTGCCTGGAGGGACGGGCCCAGCTCCTACAATGAGCAGTTCTTC.

The V gene is TRBV5-1, the J gene TRBJ2-1; the D is unclear. The germline CDR1 and CDR2 sequences are SGHRS and YFSETQ. CDR3 length: 15 amino acids. Trimming pared 0 bases from V and 3 bases from J, leaving 10 bases between. CDR3 amino acids: CASSLGSVFYNEQFF. Written as DNA, the CDR3 is TGCGCCAGCAGCTTGGGGTCAGTCTTCTACAATGAGCAGTTCTTC.

The chain is built from TRBV5-1 and TRBJ1-5; TRBD1 is a possible D gene (5 bases). V lost 0 bases to trimming and J lost 7 bases, with 14 bases between them. Germline CDR1 and CDR2: SGHRS and YFSETQ. CDR3 size: 15 residues. As DNA, the CDR3 is TGCGCCAGCAGCTTGGAACAGGCTTTCCGGCAGCCCCAGCATTTT. Translated, it gives CASSLEQAFRQPQHF.

The V and J genes are TRBV5-4 and TRBJ2-7, with D possibly TRBD2 on 5 matching bases. V was clipped by 5 bases and J by 5 bases, with 11 bases between them. In germline, CDR1 is SGHNT, CDR2 YYREEE (reference sequence). The CDR3 covers 12 residues. This CDR3 reads CASSLGENEQYF. The CDR3 DNA follows: TGTGCCAGCAGTCTTGGGGAGAACGAGCAGTACTTC.

The gene calls are TRBV9 and TRBJ2-7, with D maybe TRBD2 (6 bases). V was trimmed by 0 bases and J by 5 bases, leaving 15 bases between them. Germline-derived CDR1 and CDR2 are SGDLS and YYNGEE. The CDR3 is 15 residues long. CDR3 nucleotide sequence: TGTGCCAGCAGCGTAGAAGGGCTGGCTAGCGACGAGCAGTACTTC. Translation gives CASSVEGLASDEQYF.

This rearrangement joins TRBV24-1 to TRBJ1-5; weak D call: TRBD1 (5 bases). The CDR3 extends over 12 amino acids. The germline V gene encodes CDR1 KGHDR and CDR2 SFDVKD. With 10 bases removed from V and 1 base from J, the gap between germline ends came to 7 bases. The CDR3, as DNA: TGTGCCACGGGACCAAGCAATCAGCCCCAGCATTTT. It translates to CATGPSNQPQHF.

This sequence joins TRBV20-1 and TRBJ2-7; TRBD2 agrees at 9 bases. Germline V gene data show CDR1 as DFQATT and CDR2 as SNEGSKA (reference sequence). Losses at the gene ends were 0 bases for V and 3 bases for J; bases not matched to a gene: 6. The CDR3 runs 15 residues. For the CDR3, the DNA is TGCAGTGCTAGAGATGCCTCTAGCGGGGTCTACGAGCAGTACTTC. Its protein product is CSARDASSGVYEQYF.